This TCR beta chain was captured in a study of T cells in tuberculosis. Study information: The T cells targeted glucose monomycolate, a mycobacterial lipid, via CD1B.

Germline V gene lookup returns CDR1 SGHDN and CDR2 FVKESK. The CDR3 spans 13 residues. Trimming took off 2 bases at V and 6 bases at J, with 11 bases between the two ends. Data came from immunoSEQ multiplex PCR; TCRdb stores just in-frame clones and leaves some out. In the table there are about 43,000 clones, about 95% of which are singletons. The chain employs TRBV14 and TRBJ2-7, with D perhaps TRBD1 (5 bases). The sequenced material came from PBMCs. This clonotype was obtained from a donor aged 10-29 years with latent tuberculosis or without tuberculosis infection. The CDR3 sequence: CASSQIPGIEQYF. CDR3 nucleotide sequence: TGTGCCAGCAGCCAAATCCCAGGGATCGAGCAGTACTTC.